These 26 T cell receptor beta chains originate from one sample sequenced in a study of control samples from healthy donors and cancer patients. Method: immunoSEQ multiplex PCR; TCRdb's copy keeps in-frame clones and lacks some. The sample includes 100,000 to 150,000 clones, over 85% of them seen just once. Source material: blood. The source of these receptors is a man aged 25 to 40 in good health.

The chain employs TRBV9 and TRBJ1-2; tentatively, D is TRBD1 (5 bases). Trimming removed 7 bases at V and 1 base at J, with 26 bases between. CDR1 is SGDLS and CDR2 is YYNGEE in the germline V gene. CDR3 length: 18 amino acids. DNA for the CDR3: TGTGCCAGCTCCCCGTCCGGGACTTCAGAATTTCTTAACTATGGCTACACCTTC. Protein sequence: CASSPSGTSEFLNYGYTF.

Concerning this clone: Other DNA sequences in the sample encode the same CDR3. The CDR3: CASSPPSSYNSPLHF. The CDR3 nucleotides read TGTGCCAGCTCCCCGCCGAGCTCCTATAATTCACCCCTCCACTTT. V usage is TRBV7-9 and J usage is TRBJ1-6, with D uncertain. CDR1 is SEHNR, CDR2 FQNEAQ, per germline (reference sequence). V was shortened by 8 bases and J by 0 bases, with 11 bases between the two germline ends. The CDR3 contains 15 residues. The variable domain in full, with the rest retrieved from reference TRBV7-9 and TRBJ1-6, is DTGVSQNPRHKITKRGQNVTFRCDPISEHNRLYWYRQTLGQGPEFLTYFQNEAQLEKSRLLSDRFSAERPKGSFSTLEIQRTEQGDSAMYLCASSPPSSYNSPLHFGNGTRLTVT.

The chain combines TRBV7-9 with TRBJ2-7; D is unresolved. V shed 5 bases and J shed 5 bases, with 10 bases lying between them. The CDR3 is 12 residues long. The V gene's germline CDR1 is SEHNR and CDR2 FQNEAQ (reference sequence). This CDR3 reads CASSQGWHEQYF. The CDR3 nucleotides read TGTGCCAGCAGCCAAGGGTGGCACGAGCAGTACTTC.

This clone appeared a single time. The V gene is TRBV2, the J gene TRBJ2-5; TRBD2 aligns across 7 bases. This CDR3 contains 13 residues. Germline V CDR1 and CDR2: SNHLY, FYNNEI. Trimming removed 1 base from V and 4 bases from J; junction bases left unmatched: 0. CDR3 sequence: CASSEGGGETQYF. Here the CDR3 DNA reads TGTGCCAGCAGTGAAGGCGGGGGAGAGACCCAGTACTTC.

The chain employs TRBV11-2 and TRBJ2-2; D may be TRBD2 (5 bases). This CDR3 comprises 16 residues. Trimming took off 1 base at V and 6 bases at J, with 15 bases between the two ends. From germline, CDR1 is SGHAT and CDR2 FQNNGV. DNA for the CDR3: TGTGCCAGCAGCTTAGCCCGTCTAGCAAGTGCCGGGGAGCTGTTTTTT. Translating it yields CASSLARLASAGELFF.

The chain joins TRBV4-3 to TRBJ2-3; 9 nucleotides agree with TRBD2. Germline CDR1 reads LGHNA; CDR2 reads YSLEER. This CDR3 contains 18 residues. Trimming at V came to 7 bases and at J to 2 bases, leaving 16 bases not matched to a gene. CDR3 DNA: TGCGCCAGCACCGCCGATCCAGCGGGGGGATTCCCCACAGATACGCAGTATTTT. Translating it yields CASTADPAGGFPTDTQYF.

The rearrangement uses TRBV7-2 and TRBJ1-1, with D unclear. The germline V gene has CDR1 SGHTA and CDR2 FQGNSA. Trimming removed 0 bases from V and 0 bases from J, with 5 bases in between. This CDR3 has 14 amino acids. CDR3 coding DNA: TGTGCCAGCAGCTTAGCGGCTATGAACACTGAAGCTTTCTTT. As protein: CASSLAAMNTEAFF.

The chain recombines TRBV7-2 with TRBJ2-3; TRBD2 matches 14 bases. The CDR3 totals 17 residues. Per germline, CDR1 SGHTA and CDR2 FQGNSA. V lost 5 bases and J lost 2; bases outside the gene matches: 6. The DNA of the CDR3 is TGTGCCAGCAGCCCCCGGACTAGCGGGGGGTACACAGATACGCAGTATTTT. The encoded protein is CASSPRTSGGYTDTQYF.

V gene TRBV6-1 combines with J gene TRBJ1-6; tentatively, D is TRBD1 (5 bases). The germline CDR1 and CDR2 sequences are MNHNS and SASEGT. V lost 2 bases and J 7 bases, leaving 12 bases between the germline ends. The CDR3 has 15 residues. This CDR3 reads CASSEQGSWNSPLHF. The CDR3 bases are TGTGCCAGCAGTGAACAGGGAAGTTGGAATTCACCCCTCCACTTT.

This chain connects TRBV29-1 to TRBJ1-2; D perhaps matches TRBD1 (5 bases). The germline V gene encodes CDR1 SQVTM and CDR2 ANQGSEA. The CDR3 length is 15 residues. Trimming took off 6 bases at V and 0 bases at J, with 17 bases between the two ends. CDR3 bases: TGCAGCGTCGGCGGGGACCGAATTACTAACTATGGCTACACCTTC. Residues: CSVGGDRITNYGYTF. Filled out from reference TRBV29-1 and TRBJ1-2, the complete variable domain reads SAVISQKPSRDICQRGTSLTIQCQVDSQVTMMFWYRQQPGQSLTLIATANQGSEATYESGFVIDKFPISRPNLTFSTLTVSNMSPEDSSIYLCSVGGDRITNYGYTFGSGTRLTVV.

This chain connects TRBV28 to TRBJ1-4, with 9 nucleotides matching TRBD1. The germline V gene has CDR1 MDHEN and CDR2 SYDVKM. This CDR3 has 15 residues. The V and J ends lost 6 bases and 7 bases, in that order; junction bases with no gene match: 9. The CDR3 DNA reads TGTGCCAGCAGCCAAACAGGGGGCCGTAGTGAAAAACTGTTTTTT. Translation gives CASSQTGGRSEKLFF.

The chain links TRBV7-9 to TRBJ1-4, with TRBD1 identical over 7 bases. CDR1 and CDR2 (germline): SEHNR, FQNEAQ (reference sequence). The J segment lost 4 bases and the V segment lost 5 bases, leaving 4 bases of the junction unmatched. The CDR3 has 14 amino acids. The DNA of the CDR3 is TGTGCCAGCAGCCTGGGACAGTTTAATGAAAAACTGTTTTTT. This encodes CASSLGQFNEKLFF. Full variable domain (outside the CDR3, taken from reference TRBV7-9 and TRBJ1-4): DTGVSQNPRHKITKRGQNVTFRCDPISEHNRLYWYRQTLGQGPEFLTYFQNEAQLEKSRLLSDRFSAERPKGSFSTLEIQRTEQGDSAMYLCASSLGQFNEKLFFGSGTQLSVL.

The gene calls are TRBV19 and TRBJ1-4; no reliable D call. Trimming pared 1 base from V and 3 bases from J, leaving 21 bases between. Germline V CDR1 and CDR2: LNHDA, SQIVND (reference sequence). This CDR3 is built from 19 residues. The CDR3 DNA sequence: TGTGCCAGTAGTATAGGCCCCCGACACTCGTTTTCGGCTAATGAAAAACTGTTTTTT. Encoded protein: CASSIGPRHSFSANEKLFF. Looking up the rest from reference TRBV19 and TRBJ1-4 gives the full variable domain: DGGITQSPKYLFRKEGQNVTLSCEQNLNHDAMYWYRQDPGQGLRLIYYSQIVNDFQKGDIAEGYSVSREKKESFPLTVTSAQKNPTAFYLCASSIGPRHSFSANEKLFFGSGTQLSVL.

The J gene is TRBJ2-5, the V gene TRBV5-4; no firm D call. The CDR3 has 13 amino acids. Per germline, CDR1 SGHNT and CDR2 YYREEE (reference sequence). Trimming removed 3 bases at V and 4 bases at J, with 10 bases between. The CDR3 loop reads CASSSTYGETQYF. The DNA for the CDR3 is TGTGCCAGCAGCTCCACATATGGAGAGACCCAGTACTTC.

The gene calls are TRBV4-1 and TRBJ2-7, with 10 bases lining up with TRBD2. Trimming at V came to 2 bases and at J to 4 bases, leaving 8 bases not matched to a gene. Looked up from germline, CDR1 is MGHRA and CDR2 is YSYEKL. This CDR3 contains 16 residues. CDR3: CASSQRAGGALYEQYF. The DNA for the CDR3 is TGCGCCAGCAGCCAAAGAGCGGGGGGGGCCCTATACGAGCAGTACTTC.

The V call is TRBV4-3, the J call TRBJ2-7, with 8 nucleotides matching TRBD1. J gave up 4 bases and V 1 base, and 9 bases lay outside the gene matches. CDR1 and CDR2 (germline): LGHNA, YSLEER. The CDR3 contains 16 residues. CDR3 residues: CASSQAMSGGDYEQYF. CDR3 in DNA: TGCGCCAGCAGCCAAGCAATGTCAGGGGGCGATTACGAGCAGTACTTC.

This chain uses TRBV4-3 with TRBJ2-1; D is unresolved. The CDR3 runs to 13 residues. Trimming pared 2 bases from V and 4 bases from J, leaving 6 bases between. Per germline, CDR1 LGHNA and CDR2 YSLEER. The CDR3 DNA follows: TGCGCCAGCAGCCAACCCGGGTACAATGAGCAGTTCTTC. This encodes CASSQPGYNEQFF.

This clone was detected once. This chain links TRBV7-9 with TRBJ1-4; D gene unclear. V shed 6 bases and J shed 5 bases, with 7 bases lying between them. The CDR3 consists of 12 residues. Germline-derived CDR1 and CDR2 are SEHNR and FQNEAQ (reference sequence). CDR3 amino acids: CASSPGNEKLFF. The CDR3 DNA follows: TGTGCCAGCAGTCCCGGGAATGAAAAACTGTTTTTT.

V usage is TRBV4-1 and J usage is TRBJ2-1; D may be TRBD1 (5 bases). Germline V lookup: CDR1 MGHRA, CDR2 YSYEKL. V was shortened by 0 bases and J by 8 bases, with 11 bases between the two germline ends. This CDR3 is built from 14 residues. In DNA form, the CDR3 reads TGCGCCAGCAGCCAAGACAGGGTGACGGATGAGCAGTTCTTC. Amino acid sequence: CASSQDRVTDEQFF.

The rearrangement joins TRBV10-3 to TRBJ1-1, with a tentative D call TRBD1 (6 bases). Trimming removed 6 bases at V and 4 bases at J, with 18 bases between. The CDR3 has 15 amino acids. CDR1 and CDR2 from the germline V gene are ENHRY and SYGVKD. CDR3 loop: CAIRGAQGMSTEAFF. As DNA, the CDR3 is TGTGCCATCAGGGGGGCTCAGGGGATGAGCACTGAAGCTTTCTTT.

CDR3 coding DNA: TGCAGCGTGCGGGCCAATAGCAATCAGCCCCAGCATTTT. It yields the protein CSVRANSNQPQHF. The chain recombines TRBV29-1 with TRBJ1-5, with D unclear. This CDR3 contains 13 residues. In germline, CDR1 is SQVTM, CDR2 ANQGSEA. The V gene lost 6 bases and the J gene lost 0 bases, with 9 bases spanning the gap.

This chain joins TRBV4-1 and TRBJ2-7; D not certain. Trimming stripped 0 bases from V and 2 bases from J, with 5 bases between. This CDR3 is built from 13 residues. Germline V gene sequence: CDR1 MGHRA, CDR2 YSYEKL. As DNA, the CDR3 is TGCGCCAGCAGCCAAGATCTGGCCTACGAGCAGTACTTC. Protein: CASSQDLAYEQYF.

The V and J genes are TRBV4-3 and TRBJ2-7; the match to TRBD1 covers 11 bases. The germline CDR1 and CDR2 sequences are LGHNA and YSLEER. This CDR3 contains 16 residues. J was trimmed by 3 bases and V by 3 bases; bases with no gene match: 7. The CDR3 here is CASSQGRDRGGYEQYF. In nucleotides, the CDR3 is TGCGCCAGCAGCCAGGGCCGGGACAGGGGGGGCTACGAGCAGTACTTC.

The CDR3 nucleotides are TGTGCCAGCAGTGTCGGCAGGGCCTACGAGCAGTACTTC. The encoded protein is CASSVGRAYEQYF. The chain links TRBV2 to TRBJ2-7; D is perhaps TRBD1 (5 bases). This CDR3 comprises 13 residues. Germline V gene data show CDR1 as SNHLY and CDR2 as FYNNEI. The ends were cut back, 4 bases at V and 2 bases at J, with 9 bases in the middle.

The gene calls are TRBV11-2 and TRBJ2-7; D uncertain. The V end was cut by 2 bases, the J end by 2 bases, with 10 bases between. The CDR3 runs 14 residues. The germline V gene has CDR1 SGHAT and CDR2 FQNNGV. CDR3 DNA sequence: TGTGCCAGCAGCTTATATATGGGTGCCTACGAGCAGTACTTC. Its protein is CASSLYMGAYEQYF. Using reference TRBV11-2 and TRBJ2-7 for the parts outside the CDR3, the full variable domain is EAGVAQSPRYKIIEKRQSVAFWCNPISGHATLYWYQQILGQGPKLLIQFQNNGVVDDSQLPKDRFSAERLKGVDSTLKIQPAKLEDSAVYLCASSLYMGAYEQYFGPGTRLTVT.

The gene calls are TRBV2 and TRBJ2-1, with D possibly TRBD1 on 6 matching bases. The length of the CDR3 is 13 residues. The germline gives CDR1 SNHLY, CDR2 FYNNEI. V lost 6 bases to trimming and J lost 6 bases, with 12 bases between them. CDR3 in amino acids: CASRGAESNEQFF. The DNA of the CDR3 is TGTGCCAGCAGGGGGGCCGAATCCAATGAGCAGTTCTTC.